Listed below are T cell receptor beta chains from one sample, sequenced in a study of blood T cell repertoires in COVID-19. Some clones are missing from TCRdb's copy, which holds only in-frame ones; the method was immunoSEQ multiplex PCR. The sample includes some 250,000 clones, 90% to 95% of them seen just once. Sequencing was carried out using PBMCs or T cells enriched from blood (not recorded which). These receptors were collected from a human donor in a cohort exposed to, infected with or recovered from COVID-19 (not recorded which). The donor label of this sample is uncertain. Both conserved end residues are part of each CDR3. The order of the fields is clone size, J gene, D gene, V gene, CDR3 DNA, CDR3 protein. The D gene is left open where the match is weak. Clone size, where shown, is once, few, many, or a class for clones that have expanded.

clone_size: .; j_call: TRBJ1-1; d_call: .; v_call: TRBV7-8; cdr3_nt: TGTGCCAGCAGCCTTAGGAGGGTGAACACTGAAGCTTTCTTT; cdr3_aa: CASSLRRVNTEAFF
clone_size: .; j_call: TRBJ2-2; d_call: TRBD2; v_call: TRBV19; cdr3_nt: TGTGCCAGTAGCGGGGGGACGGGATACACCGGGGAGCTGTTTTTT; cdr3_aa: CASSGGTGYTGELFF
clone_size: .; j_call: TRBJ1-2; d_call: TRBD1; v_call: TRBV27; cdr3_nt: TGTGCCAGCAGCATAACCGGGACAGGGGGTCGGTATGGCTACACCTTC; cdr3_aa: CASSITGTGGRYGYTF
clone_size: .; j_call: TRBJ1-2; d_call: .; v_call: TRBV3-1/TRBV3-2; cdr3_nt: TGTGCCAGCAGCCAAAGTAGGTACGGGGGCTACACCTTC; cdr3_aa: CASSQSRYGGYTF
clone_size: .; j_call: TRBJ1-2; d_call: TRBD1; v_call: TRBV6-1; cdr3_nt: TGTGCCAGCAGTGCCCTTACAGGTGGGACAGTTCTTAACTATGGCTACACCTTC; cdr3_aa: CASSALTGGTVLNYGYTF
clone_size: .; j_call: TRBJ2-3; d_call: TRBD1; v_call: TRBV3-1/TRBV3-2; cdr3_nt: TGTGCCAGCAGCCAACCAGGACAGGGGTGGCCAGATACGCAGTATTTT; cdr3_aa: CASSQPGQGWPDTQYF
clone_size: .; j_call: TRBJ2-5; d_call: TRBD1; v_call: TRBV24-1; cdr3_nt: TGTGCCACCAGTGATCTACCGACAGGGTTGGGAGAGACCCAGTACTTC; cdr3_aa: CATSDLPTGLGETQYF
clone_size: few; j_call: TRBJ2-2; d_call: TRBD2; v_call: TRBV19; cdr3_nt: TGTGCCAGTAGTAGCGTCCTTCTAGCGGGGGTTACCGGGGAGCTGTTTTTT; cdr3_aa: CASSSVLLAGVTGELFF
clone_size: .; j_call: TRBJ2-2; d_call: .; v_call: TRBV2; cdr3_nt: TGTGCCAGCAGTCCGTACACCGGGGAGCTGTTTTTT; cdr3_aa: CASSPYTGELFF
clone_size: .; j_call: TRBJ1-5; d_call: TRBD1; v_call: TRBV7-6; cdr3_nt: TGTGCCAGCAGCTTACAGGGGGTTTTCAGCAATCAGCCCCAGCATTTT; cdr3_aa: CASSLQGVFSNQPQHF
clone_size: once; j_call: TRBJ1-1; d_call: TRBD1; v_call: TRBV18; cdr3_nt: TGTGCCAGCTCACCACCCCCCGCAGGGGGATATACTGAAGCTTTCTTT; cdr3_aa: CASSPPPAGGYTEAFF
clone_size: .; j_call: TRBJ1-1; d_call: .; v_call: TRBV9; cdr3_nt: TGTGCCACCTCGAGGGGGTTGAACACTGAAGCTTTCTTT; cdr3_aa: CATSRGLNTEAFF
clone_size: .; j_call: TRBJ1-4; d_call: TRBD1; v_call: TRBV19; cdr3_nt: TGTGCCAGTAGTATATATAGGGACAGGGGGCACTCAACTAATGAAAAACTGTTTTTT; cdr3_aa: CASSIYRDRGHSTNEKLFF
clone_size: .; j_call: TRBJ2-3; d_call: .; v_call: TRBV5-4; cdr3_nt: TGTGCCAGCAGCTTGAACACCGACAGCCCGACAGATACGCAGTATTTT; cdr3_aa: CASSLNTDSPTDTQYF
clone_size: few; j_call: TRBJ1-2; d_call: .; v_call: TRBV3-1/TRBV3-2; cdr3_nt: TGTGCCAGCAGCGCACAGGGAGATGGCTACACCTTC; cdr3_aa: CASSAQGDGYTF
clone_size: .; j_call: TRBJ1-1; d_call: .; v_call: TRBV10-3; cdr3_nt: TGTGCCATCAGTGAGTCGGGGGGCACTGAAGCTTTCTTT; cdr3_aa: CAISESGGTEAFF
clone_size: .; j_call: TRBJ2-3; d_call: .; v_call: TRBV20-1; cdr3_nt: TGCAGTGCTCCCCAAGATACGCAGTATTTT; cdr3_aa: CSAPQDTQYF
clone_size: .; j_call: TRBJ1-1; d_call: .; v_call: TRBV29-1; cdr3_nt: TGCAGCGTTGAAGATTTGCGCGGCACTGAAGCTTTCTTT; cdr3_aa: CSVEDLRGTEAFF
clone_size: .; j_call: TRBJ2-7; d_call: .; v_call: TRBV11-2; cdr3_nt: TGTGCCAGCAGCCCGCACAGGGCCGGCGAGCAGTACTTC; cdr3_aa: CASSPHRAGEQYF
clone_size: once; j_call: TRBJ2-2; d_call: .; v_call: TRBV7-8; cdr3_nt: TGTGCCAGCAGCTTACGGAGGGTGGGGGAGCTGTTTTTT; cdr3_aa: CASSLRRVGELFF
clone_size: .; j_call: TRBJ1-1; d_call: .; v_call: TRBV30; cdr3_nt: TGTGCCTGGAGTGGCGGTAACACTGAAGCTTTCTTT; cdr3_aa: CAWSGGNTEAFF
clone_size: .; j_call: TRBJ2-7; d_call: TRBD2; v_call: TRBV30; cdr3_nt: TGTGCCTGGAGTCATAGCGGGGCTTACGAGCAGTACTTC; cdr3_aa: CAWSHSGAYEQYF
clone_size: .; j_call: TRBJ1-1; d_call: .; v_call: TRBV7-6; cdr3_nt: TGTGCCAGCAGCTTAGCGCCCCAGGGGCCGGGTGGCACTGAAGCTTTCTTT; cdr3_aa: CASSLAPQGPGGTEAFF
clone_size: few; j_call: TRBJ1-5; d_call: .; v_call: TRBV25-1; cdr3_nt: TGTGCCAGCAGTGGCCCAAGCGATTCCCTAAATCAGCCCCAGCATTTT; cdr3_aa: CASSGPSDSLNQPQHF
clone_size: once; j_call: TRBJ2-7; d_call: .; v_call: TRBV7-3; cdr3_nt: TGTGCCAGCAGTTTAGCGGAGGCCTACGAGCAGTACTTC; cdr3_aa: CASSLAEAYEQYF
clone_size: .; j_call: TRBJ1-2; d_call: TRBD1; v_call: TRBV2; cdr3_nt: TGTGCCAGCAGTGATTGGGGACAGGGGGCGGCTAACTATGGCTACACCTTC; cdr3_aa: CASSDWGQGAANYGYTF
clone_size: once; j_call: TRBJ1-1; d_call: .; v_call: TRBV7-2; cdr3_nt: TGTGCCAGCAGCGTATTGAGGGTCACTGAAGCTTTCTTT; cdr3_aa: CASSVLRVTEAFF
clone_size: .; j_call: TRBJ1-2; d_call: .; v_call: TRBV27; cdr3_nt: TGTGCCAGCAGTCCCGGGACTCCGGACTACTATGGCTACACCTTC; cdr3_aa: CASSPGTPDYYGYTF
clone_size: .; j_call: TRBJ2-1; d_call: TRBD1; v_call: TRBV28; cdr3_nt: TGTGCCAGCAGTACTCCGACAGGGAAGGCTGAGCAGTTCTTC; cdr3_aa: CASSTPTGKAEQFF
clone_size: .; j_call: TRBJ1-1; d_call: TRBD1; v_call: TRBV9; cdr3_nt: TGTGCCAGCAGCTCTCCCGGGACAGGGAGTAAAGCTTTCTTT; cdr3_aa: CASSSPGTGSKAFF
clone_size: many; j_call: TRBJ2-7; d_call: TRBD1; v_call: TRBV7-9; cdr3_nt: TGTGCCAGCAGCTCCACCGGGACAGGGGACTACGGGCAGTACTTC; cdr3_aa: CASSSTGTGDYGQYF
clone_size: once; j_call: TRBJ1-1; d_call: TRBD1; v_call: TRBV19; cdr3_nt: TGTGCCAGTAGTGGGTTACAGGGGGAAGCTTTCTTT; cdr3_aa: CASSGLQGEAFF
clone_size: .; j_call: TRBJ1-6; d_call: .; v_call: TRBV25-1; cdr3_nt: TGTGCCAGCAGGGGGCAGCATAATTCACCCCTCCACTTT; cdr3_aa: CASRGQHNSPLHF
clone_size: .; j_call: TRBJ1-5; d_call: .; v_call: TRBV27; cdr3_nt: TGTGCCAGCAGTTTGTTGGGGGCCGACAATCAGCCCCAGCATTTT; cdr3_aa: CASSLLGADNQPQHF
clone_size: .; j_call: TRBJ1-1; d_call: .; v_call: TRBV9; cdr3_nt: TGTGCCAGCAGCGTAGGTACAGCTAAGAACACTGAAGCTTTCTTT; cdr3_aa: CASSVGTAKNTEAFF
clone_size: .; j_call: TRBJ1-4; d_call: .; v_call: TRBV4-2; cdr3_nt: TGTGCCAGCAGCCAAGACCTAGGTGCAACTAATGAAAAACTGTTTTTT; cdr3_aa: CASSQDLGATNEKLFF
clone_size: .; j_call: TRBJ2-6; d_call: TRBD1; v_call: TRBV18; cdr3_nt: TGTGCCAGCTCAAAGGGGGCCCCTGGGGCCAACGTCCTGACTTTC; cdr3_aa: CASSKGAPGANVLTF
clone_size: .; j_call: TRBJ2-5; d_call: .; v_call: TRBV7-8; cdr3_nt: TGTGCCAGCAGCCGCGGTCAGCGGCGGCAAGAGACCCAGTACTTC; cdr3_aa: CASSRGQRRQETQYF
clone_size: .; j_call: TRBJ2-7; d_call: TRBD1; v_call: TRBV5-1; cdr3_nt: TGCGCCAGCAGCCAGGGGGCCGGGTACGAGCAGTACTTC; cdr3_aa: CASSQGAGYEQYF
clone_size: .; j_call: TRBJ1-1; d_call: .; v_call: TRBV3-1/TRBV3-2; cdr3_nt: TGTGCCAGCAGCCGATTACAGGACACTGAAGCTTTCTTT; cdr3_aa: CASSRLQDTEAFF
clone_size: .; j_call: TRBJ2-7; d_call: .; v_call: TRBV7-3; cdr3_nt: TGTGCCAGCAGCCCCCTACAGGGTTCCGAGCAGTACTTC; cdr3_aa: CASSPLQGSEQYF
clone_size: .; j_call: TRBJ2-4; d_call: TRBD2; v_call: TRBV5-4; cdr3_nt: TGTGCCAGCAGCCCTGGACTAGCTCAAAACATTCAGTACTTC; cdr3_aa: CASSPGLAQNIQYF
clone_size: .; j_call: TRBJ2-1; d_call: TRBD2; v_call: TRBV7-3; cdr3_nt: TGTGCCAGCAGCCCTAGCGGGGGGGACAATGAGCAGTTCTTC; cdr3_aa: CASSPSGGDNEQFF
clone_size: .; j_call: TRBJ2-7; d_call: .; v_call: TRBV15; cdr3_nt: TGTGCCACCAGCAGAGAAGCAGGGCCCTGGGAGCAGTACTTC; cdr3_aa: CATSREAGPWEQYF
clone_size: few; j_call: TRBJ2-1; d_call: TRBD2; v_call: TRBV11-3; cdr3_nt: TGTGCCAGCAGCCCTAGCGGGGGGGCCCATGAGCAGTTCTTC; cdr3_aa: CASSPSGGAHEQFF
clone_size: .; j_call: TRBJ2-7; d_call: TRBD2; v_call: TRBV9; cdr3_nt: TGTGCCAGCAGCGTCCTAGCGGGGGAGGACGAGCAGTACTTC; cdr3_aa: CASSVLAGEDEQYF
clone_size: .; j_call: TRBJ2-1; d_call: .; v_call: TRBV6-5; cdr3_nt: TGTGCCAGCAGTTCTGGAGGCAATGAGCAGTTCTTC; cdr3_aa: CASSSGGNEQFF